This entry concerns a single T cell receptor (beta chain). V gave up 1 base and J gave up 12 bases, with 6 bases separating them. The CDR3 consists of 11 residues. The germline V gene has CDR1 SGHAT and CDR2 FQNNGV. The sample is drawn from a study of blood T cell repertoires in COVID-19. Study details: PBMCs, B-cell-depleted T cells, or T cells were the source of the cDNA or gDNA that made up the material.

Here immunoSEQ multiplex PCR was the method, and the copy in TCRdb shows in-frame clones only, minus some. In the table there are 130,000 or so clones, 84% of which are singletons. Assignment of participants to cohorts was predicated upon participant-reported clinical history. Before being deemed recovered, Cohort 3 donors had two negative PCRs, clearance, or symptom resolution. The clonotype originates from a woman aged 25-40 years who had recovered from COVID-19. The sample consisted of PBMCs or T cells enriched from blood (not recorded which). V gene TRBV11-2 combines with J gene TRBJ1-4; weak D call: TRBD1 (5 bases). The CDR3, as DNA: TGTGCCAGCAGCTTAGCGGGGGAACTGTTTTTT. Translated: CASSLAGELFF.